The clone carrying this T cell receptor beta chain was recorded many times. The antigen is undetermined. These data originate in a study of T cells in Graves' hyperthyroidism and ophthalmopathy. 9.5 to 10 ml fresh peripheral blood yielded the PBMCs. The study, taken as a whole, reports: In the blood, most expanded thyroid clonotypes above 0.001 appeared as well. Before onset, by a median of approximately 5.9 months, the model predicted ophthalmopathy. By a 13 V-J model, ophthalmopathy was set apart from stable hyperthyroidism.

The investigators amplified TCR beta CDR3 regions from RNA transcripts. The primer set for the first-round RT-PCR of the TCR CDR3 was HTBI. One entry per CDR3 protein results from TCRdb running MiXCR on the multiplex PCR reads. Found here are fewer than 450,000 distinct CDR3 sequences, about 18% of them singletons; the top ten hold around two fifths. This receptor was identified in a man between 18 and 29 years old with Graves' ophthalmopathy. Sequencing was carried out using blood.

This CDR3 reads CASSLSINYGYTF. The CDR3 coding sequence is TGTGCCAGCAGTTTATCTATCAACTATGGCTACACCTTC. The gene calls are TRBV12-3 or TRBV12-4 and TRBJ1-2; D not resolved. The CDR3 covers 13 residues. The V and J ends lost 2 bases and 2 bases respectively, with 6 bases between them.